This entry describes one T cell receptor (beta chain). The V end was cut by 1 base, the J end by 5 bases, with 8 bases between. In germline, CDR1 is LNHNV, CDR2 YYDKDF (reference sequence). The CDR3 runs to 13 residues. The data originate from a study of blood T cells in healthy people across ages. A second PCR of 7 to 11 cycles used a sample-barcoded 5' primer and a J-beta primer mix. TCRdb reprocessed the 5' RACE reads with MiXCR, giving one entry per CDR3 protein. Seen here are 1.8 million or so distinct CDR3 sequences, about two fifths observed once, and the top ten hold roughly 23%. The sequence derives from a human donor in good health. V gene TRBV15 combines with J gene TRBJ1-2; TRBD1 might be the D (6 bases). Material: blood. This chain's CDR3 is CATSRGQEYGYTF. CDR3 DNA sequence: TGTGCCACCAGCAGAGGACAGGAATATGGCTACACCTTC.